This T cell receptor beta chain was sequenced in a study of blood T cell repertoires in COVID-19. For the study at large: Some COVID-19 samples were acute and others convalescent; all came from the United States, Italy and Spain. In each case, the material was cDNA or gDNA derived from T cells, B-cell-depleted T cells, or PBMCs.

This clone was picked up a small number of times. CDR3 length: 21 residues. V shed 0 bases, J shed 2 bases, and the junction held 14 bases outside the gene matches. Germline V gene sequence: CDR1 LNHNV, CDR2 YYDKDF (reference sequence). Authors' processing steps: Estimated nucleated cell counts came from reference gene primer amplification. Sequencing was performed with immunoSEQ multiplex PCR; in TCRdb, only in-frame clones are kept and a portion is missing. V and J calls and clone size are given by that table; D and trimming were obtained from the DNA. The sample shows under 200,000 clones, roughly 84% of them seen only once.

This chain joins TRBV15 and TRBJ2-2, with 11 bases identical to TRBD2. This sequence was found in a man aged 45-60 years with active or convalescent COVID-19. Sequenced material: peripheral blood. CDR3 nucleotide sequence: TGTGCCACCAGCAGAGATTATTGGGAACTAGCGGGAGTGGGAAACACCGGGGAGCTGTTTTTT. Residues: CATSRDYWELAGVGNTGELFF.